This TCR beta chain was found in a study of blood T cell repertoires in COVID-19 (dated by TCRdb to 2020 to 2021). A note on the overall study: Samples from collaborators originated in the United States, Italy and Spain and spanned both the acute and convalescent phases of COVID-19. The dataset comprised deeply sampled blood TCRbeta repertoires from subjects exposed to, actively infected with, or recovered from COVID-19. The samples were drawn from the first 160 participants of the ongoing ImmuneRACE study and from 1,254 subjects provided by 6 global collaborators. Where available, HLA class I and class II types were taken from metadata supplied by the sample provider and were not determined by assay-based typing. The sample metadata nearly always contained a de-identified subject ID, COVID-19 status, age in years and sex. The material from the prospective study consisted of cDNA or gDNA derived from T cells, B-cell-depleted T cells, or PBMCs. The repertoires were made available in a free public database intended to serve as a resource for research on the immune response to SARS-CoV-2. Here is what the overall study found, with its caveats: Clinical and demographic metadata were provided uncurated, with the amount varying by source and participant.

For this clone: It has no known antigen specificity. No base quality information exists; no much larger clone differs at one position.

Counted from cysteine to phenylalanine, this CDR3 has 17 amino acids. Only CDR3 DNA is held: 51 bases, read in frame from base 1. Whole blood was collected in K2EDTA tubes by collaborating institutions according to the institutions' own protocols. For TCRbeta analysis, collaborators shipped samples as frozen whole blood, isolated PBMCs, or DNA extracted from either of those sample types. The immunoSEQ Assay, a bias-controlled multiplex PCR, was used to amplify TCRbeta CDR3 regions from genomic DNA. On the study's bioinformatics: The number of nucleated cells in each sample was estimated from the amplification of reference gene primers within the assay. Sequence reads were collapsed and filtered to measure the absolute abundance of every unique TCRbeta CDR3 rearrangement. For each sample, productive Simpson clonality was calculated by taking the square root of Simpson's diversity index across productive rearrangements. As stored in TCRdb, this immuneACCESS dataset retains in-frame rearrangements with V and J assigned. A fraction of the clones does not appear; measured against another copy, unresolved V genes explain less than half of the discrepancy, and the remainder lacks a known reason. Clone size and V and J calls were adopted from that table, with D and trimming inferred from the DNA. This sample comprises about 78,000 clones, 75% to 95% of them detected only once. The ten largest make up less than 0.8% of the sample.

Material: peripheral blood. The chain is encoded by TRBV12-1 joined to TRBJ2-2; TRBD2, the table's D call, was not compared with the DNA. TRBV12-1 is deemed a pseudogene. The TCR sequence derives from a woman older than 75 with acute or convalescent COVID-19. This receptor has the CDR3 CASSFVGREGDTGELFF. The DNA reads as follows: TGTGCCAGCAGCTTTGTAGGCCGGGAGGGGGACACCGGGGAGCTGTTTTTT.